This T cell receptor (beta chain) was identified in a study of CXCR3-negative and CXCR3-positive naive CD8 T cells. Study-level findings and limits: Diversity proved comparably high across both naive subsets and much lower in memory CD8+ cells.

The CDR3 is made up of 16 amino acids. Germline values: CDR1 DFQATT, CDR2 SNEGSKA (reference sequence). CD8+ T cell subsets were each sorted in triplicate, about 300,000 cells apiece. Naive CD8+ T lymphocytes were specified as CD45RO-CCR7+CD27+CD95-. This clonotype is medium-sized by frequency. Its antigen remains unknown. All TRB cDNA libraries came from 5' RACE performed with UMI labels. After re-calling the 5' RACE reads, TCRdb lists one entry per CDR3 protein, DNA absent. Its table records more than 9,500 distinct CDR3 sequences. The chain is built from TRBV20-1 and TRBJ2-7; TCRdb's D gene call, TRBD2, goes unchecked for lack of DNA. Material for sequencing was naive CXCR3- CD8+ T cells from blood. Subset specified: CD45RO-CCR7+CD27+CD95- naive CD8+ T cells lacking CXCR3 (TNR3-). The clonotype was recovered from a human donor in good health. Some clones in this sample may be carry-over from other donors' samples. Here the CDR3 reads CSATSGTSGPSYEQYF.